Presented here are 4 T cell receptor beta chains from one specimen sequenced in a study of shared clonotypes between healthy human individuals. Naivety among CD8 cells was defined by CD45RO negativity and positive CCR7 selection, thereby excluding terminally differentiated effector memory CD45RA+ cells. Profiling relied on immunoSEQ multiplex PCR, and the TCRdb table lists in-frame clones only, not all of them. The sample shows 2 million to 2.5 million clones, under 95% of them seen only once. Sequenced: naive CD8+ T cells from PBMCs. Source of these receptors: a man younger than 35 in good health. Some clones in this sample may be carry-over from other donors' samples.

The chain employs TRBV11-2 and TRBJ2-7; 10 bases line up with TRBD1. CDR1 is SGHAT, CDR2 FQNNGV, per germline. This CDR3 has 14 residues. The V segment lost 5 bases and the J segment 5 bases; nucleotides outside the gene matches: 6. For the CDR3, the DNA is TGTGCCAGCAGCCCGGGACAGGGGTCCCACGAGCAGTACTTC. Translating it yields CASSPGQGSHEQYF.

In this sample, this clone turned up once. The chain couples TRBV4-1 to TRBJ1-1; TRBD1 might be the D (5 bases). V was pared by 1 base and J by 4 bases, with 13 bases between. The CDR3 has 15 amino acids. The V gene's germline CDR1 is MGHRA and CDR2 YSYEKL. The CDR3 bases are TGCGCCAGCAGCCAAGTCTTAGGACATTCCACTGAAGCTTTCTTT. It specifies CASSQVLGHSTEAFF.

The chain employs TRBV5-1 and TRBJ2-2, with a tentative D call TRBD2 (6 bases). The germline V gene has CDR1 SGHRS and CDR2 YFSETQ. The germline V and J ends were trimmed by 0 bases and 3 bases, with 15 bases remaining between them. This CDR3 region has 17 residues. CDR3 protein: CASSLAQRAEYTGELFF. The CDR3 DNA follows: TGCGCCAGCAGCTTGGCCCAGCGGGCGGAGTACACCGGGGAGCTGTTTTTT.

The CDR3 loop reads CASSDRGLGGEKLFF. CDR3 DNA: TGTGCCAGCAGCGACAGGGGGCTCGGGGGTGAAAAACTGTTTTTT. The chain carries TRBV6-5 and TRBJ1-4, with TRBD1 identical over 10 bases. Germline V gene lookup returns CDR1 MNHEY and CDR2 SVGAGI. This CDR3 has 15 residues. V shed 6 bases and J 7 bases; nucleotides not matched to a gene: 8.